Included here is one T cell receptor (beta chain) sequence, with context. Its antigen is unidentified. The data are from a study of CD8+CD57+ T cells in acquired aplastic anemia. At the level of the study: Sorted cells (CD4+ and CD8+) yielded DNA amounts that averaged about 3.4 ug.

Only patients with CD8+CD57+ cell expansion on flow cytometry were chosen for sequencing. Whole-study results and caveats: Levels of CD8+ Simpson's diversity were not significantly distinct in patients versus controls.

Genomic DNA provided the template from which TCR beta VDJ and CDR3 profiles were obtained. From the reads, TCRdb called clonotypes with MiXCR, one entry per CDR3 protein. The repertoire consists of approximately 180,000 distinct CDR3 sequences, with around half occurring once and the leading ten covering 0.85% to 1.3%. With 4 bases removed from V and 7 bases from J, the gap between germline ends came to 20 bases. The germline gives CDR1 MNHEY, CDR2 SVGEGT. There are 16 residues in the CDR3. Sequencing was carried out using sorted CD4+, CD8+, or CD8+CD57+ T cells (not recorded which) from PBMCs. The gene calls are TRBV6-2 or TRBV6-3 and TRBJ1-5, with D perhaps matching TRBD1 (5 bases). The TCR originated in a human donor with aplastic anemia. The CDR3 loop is CASSSNRGAASQPQHF. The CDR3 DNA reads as TGTGCCAGCAGTTCCAATCGCGGGGCAGCCTCCCAGCCCCAGCATTTT.